These 24 T cell receptor beta chains came from one sample sequenced in a study of beta chain features in type 1 diabetes. General study findings and limits: In all four CD4+ subsets, TCRB CDR3 length was significantly, moderately reduced in type 1 diabetes.

These receptors are not linked to any known antigen. Expressed TCRB transcripts were sequenced after all isolated RNA was converted to cDNA. The table came from immunoSEQ multiplex PCR; TCRdb's copy has only in-frame clones and leaves some out. The sample lists roughly 290,000 clones; 15% were seen once. Sequencing input: naive CD4+ T cells from blood. Source of these receptors: a man aged 18 to 30 with type 1 diabetes.

There are a few counts of this clone. The chain uses TRBV4-1 and TRBJ2-5; a weak D match, TRBD2 (5 bases). V was trimmed by 3 bases and J by 4 bases, leaving 15 bases between them. The CDR3 consists of 15 residues. Germline V gene data show CDR1 as MGHRA and CDR2 as YSYEKL. The DNA for the CDR3 is TGCGCCAGCAGCCAGACCCGGACTCCACTAGAGACCCAGTACTTC. This codes for CASSQTRTPLETQYF.

This chain connects TRBV2 to TRBJ1-1; possible D gene TRBD1, 6 bases. The CDR3 extends over 14 amino acids. Trimming pared 4 bases from V and 3 bases from J, leaving 12 bases between. Germline assignment: CDR1 SNHLY and CDR2 FYNNEI. The CDR3 bases are TGTGCCAGCAGTGTCGAGGGGGGGGACACTGAAGCTTTCTTT. Translated, it gives CASSVEGGDTEAFF.

This chain uses TRBV5-1 with TRBJ2-3; D remains unclear. V was clipped by 3 bases and J by 2 bases, with 13 bases between them. In germline, CDR1 is SGHRS, CDR2 YFSETQ. This CDR3 is 15 amino acids long. CDR3 coding DNA: TGCGCCAGCAGCTGGGCCACAGACGACACAGATACGCAGTATTTT. Translated, it gives CASSWATDDTDTQYF.

This clone was detected only a few times. The chain combines TRBV5-6 with TRBJ1-2; D not certain. Germline CDR1 SGHDT, CDR2 YYEEEE. The V and J ends lost 2 bases and 1 base respectively, with 6 bases between them. This CDR3 contains 13 residues. The CDR3 here is CASSFPGNYGYTF. The CDR3 coding sequence is TGTGCCAGCAGCTTTCCGGGTAACTATGGCTACACCTTC.

The V call is TRBV7-2, the J call TRBJ2-1, with D perhaps TRBD2 (5 bases). Germline values: CDR1 SGHTA, CDR2 FQGNSA. Trimming left V 2 bases short and J 7 bases short, with 9 bases between. CDR3 size: 13 residues. In DNA form, the CDR3 reads TGTGCCAGCAGCTTATATTCGGGGAATGAGCAGTTCTTC. Translated: CASSLYSGNEQFF.

V gene TRBV11-2 combines with J gene TRBJ2-2; 9 bases match TRBD2. The CDR3 is 15 residues long. V was clipped by 5 bases and J by 6 bases; unmatched bases: 7. The germline V gene encodes CDR1 SGHAT and CDR2 FQNNGV. The CDR3: CASSTRLAEAGELFF. Here the CDR3 DNA reads TGTGCCAGCAGCACTCGACTAGCGGAGGCCGGGGAGCTGTTTTTT.

The rearrangement joins TRBV28 to TRBJ1-2, with 7 bases lining up with TRBD1. CDR3 length equals 15 residues. With V trimmed by 5 bases and J by 8 bases, 14 bases remained unmatched. Germline V CDR1 and CDR2: MDHEN, SYDVKM. CDR3 residues: CASSQQDRRGLGYTF. The CDR3 bases are TGTGCCAGCAGTCAACAGGACAGGAGGGGCCTAGGCTACACCTTC.

This clone was detected only a few times. The gene calls are TRBV5-1 and TRBJ2-7; possibly TRBD2 for D (5 bases). The germline V gene encodes CDR1 SGHRS and CDR2 YFSETQ. The CDR3 extends over 15 amino acids. Trimming removed 0 bases at V and 1 base at J, with 11 bases between. This CDR3 is CASSLERVGSYEQYF. In nucleotides, the CDR3 is TGCGCCAGCAGCTTGGAGAGGGTAGGGTCCTACGAGCAGTACTTC.

This rearrangement joins TRBV21-1 to TRBJ1-2. TRBV21-1 is reported as a pseudogene. There are 16 residues in the CDR3. The chain's CDR3 is CASSKSSGGDNYGYTF. The DNA of the CDR3 is TGTGCCAGCAGCAAAAGTTCCGGGGGGGATAACTATGGCTACACCTTC.

This chain links TRBV5-1 with TRBJ2-2, with D unclear. The germline CDR1 and CDR2 sequences are SGHRS and YFSETQ. Trimming stripped 0 bases from V and 1 base from J, with 7 bases between. CDR3 length: 15 amino acids. DNA of the CDR3: TGCGCCAGCAGCTTGGTTACGGGGAACACCGGGGAGCTGTTTTTT. Translation gives CASSLVTGNTGELFF. Full variable domain (missing parts from reference TRBV5-1 and TRBJ2-2): KAGVTQTPRYLIKTRGQQVTLSCSPISGHRSVSWYQQTPGQGLQFLFEYFSETQRNKGNFPGRFSGRQFSNSRSEMNVSTLELGDSALYLCASSLVTGNTGELFFGEGSRLTVL.

This clone has only a few counts. The chain is built from TRBV5-4 and TRBJ2-1; 9 bases align to TRBD2. In germline, CDR1 is SGHNT, CDR2 YYREEE (reference sequence). V dropped 4 bases and J dropped 1; count of bases not matched to a gene: 9. This CDR3 has 17 residues. CDR3: CASSNGGAGGSYNEQFF. The CDR3 bases are TGTGCCAGCAGCAATGGAGGAGCGGGAGGATCCTACAATGAGCAGTTCTTC.

This chain links TRBV6-5 with TRBJ2-7; 7 positions agree with TRBD1. The CDR3 sequence is 15 residues long. CDR1 and CDR2 (germline): MNHEY, SVGAGI. The V and J ends lost 6 bases and 2 bases, in that order; junction bases with no gene match: 10. CDR3: CASRSDRSVTYEQYF. The CDR3 coding sequence is TGTGCCAGCAGGTCGGACAGGTCCGTAACCTACGAGCAGTACTTC.

The V call is TRBV19, the J call TRBJ1-1, with D perhaps matching TRBD1 (5 bases). The CDR3 runs 14 residues. V lost 3 bases to trimming and J lost 5 bases, with 13 bases between them. The germline CDR1 and CDR2 sequences are LNHDA and SQIVND (reference sequence). The CDR3 DNA follows: TGTGCCAGTAGTATGTGGGGCAAATCAACTGAAGCTTTCTTT. Residues: CASSMWGKSTEAFF.

The chain joins TRBV6-1 to TRBJ2-7; 15 nucleotides agree with TRBD2. The J segment lost 5 bases and the V segment lost 6 bases, leaving 5 bases of the junction unmatched. The length of the CDR3 is 15 residues. CDR1 is MNHNS, CDR2 SASEGT, per germline. The CDR3 DNA sequence: TGTGCCAGCAGCACCGGGACTAGCGGGAGGAACGAGCAGTACTTC. As protein: CASSTGTSGRNEQYF.

Here the CDR3 reads CASSLGSTGLNTEAFF. As DNA, the CDR3 is TGTGCCAGCAGCTTAGGCTCGACAGGCTTGAACACTGAAGCTTTCTTT. The J gene is TRBJ1-1, the V gene TRBV11-2; D possibly corresponds to TRBD1 (6 bases). CDR1 SGHAT and CDR2 FQNNGV come from the germline V gene. The V and J ends lost 1 base and 0 bases respectively, with 12 bases between them. The CDR3 runs to 16 residues.

This clone was observed a handful of times. The chain has TRBV29-1 and TRBJ2-7; D gene uncertain. V lost 6 bases, J lost 5 bases, and 23 bases lay in between. Germline V gene sequence: CDR1 SQVTM, CDR2 ANQGSEA. CDR3 length equals 15 residues. CDR3 in DNA: TGCAGCGTCGTCCGATCGCGGTTTGGTGTGGACGAGCAGTACTTC. Its protein is CSVVRSRFGVDEQYF.

Only a few counts were recorded for this clone. The chain links TRBV9 to TRBJ2-5, with 12 bases identical to TRBD2. The CDR3 has 17 residues. J was trimmed by 5 bases and V by 4 bases; bases with no gene match: 12. The germline gives CDR1 SGDLS, CDR2 YYNGEE. CDR3: CASSIYRTSGIAETQYF. The CDR3, as DNA: TGTGCCAGCAGCATCTATCGGACTAGCGGGATTGCGGAGACCCAGTACTTC.

This sequence joins TRBV27 and TRBJ1-5, with no clear D. From germline, CDR1 is MNHEY and CDR2 SMNVEV (reference sequence). The V and J ends lost 4 bases and 0 bases respectively, with 4 bases between them. The CDR3 spans 13 residues. Here the CDR3 DNA reads TGTGCCAGCAGTTACAGTAGCAATCAGCCCCAGCATTTT. As protein: CASSYSSNQPQHF.

This sequence joins TRBV9 and TRBJ1-4; 10 bases fit TRBD1. The germline gives CDR1 SGDLS, CDR2 YYNGEE. The CDR3 contains 13 residues. The junction had 2 bases not matched to a gene; V was cut back by 3 bases and J by 9 bases. The chain's CDR3 is CASSGDRGQKLFF. The DNA of the CDR3 is TGTGCCAGCAGCGGGGACAGGGGACAAAAACTGTTTTTT.

This clone is a singleton in its sample. This rearrangement joins TRBV6-5 to TRBJ1-5; 7 bases are a match to TRBD1. CDR1 and CDR2 from the germline V gene are MNHEY and SVGAGI. V lost 5 bases and J lost 9; bases outside the gene matches: 10. The CDR3 extends over 14 amino acids. The CDR3 here is CASSRDSPMGPQHF. As DNA, the CDR3 is TGTGCCAGCAGTCGGGACAGTCCCATGGGGCCCCAGCATTTT.

In this sample, this clone turned up a few times. This chain uses TRBV19 with TRBJ2-1, with TRBD1 identical over 7 bases. The CDR3 loop spans 12 amino acids. Germline V gene sequence: CDR1 LNHDA, CDR2 SQIVND (reference sequence). Germline trimming cut 5 bases from V and 12 bases from J; bases unmatched to any gene: 7. CDR3 coding DNA: TGTGCCAGTAGTGAGGGGGCCGGCCGGCAGTTCTTC. It translates to CASSEGAGRQFF.

V usage is TRBV30 and J usage is TRBJ2-5, with D possibly TRBD1 on 5 matching bases. Germline values: CDR1 GTSNPN, CDR2 SVGIG (reference sequence). With 2 bases removed from V and 5 bases from J, the gap between germline ends came to 18 bases. The CDR3 consists of 15 residues. Here the CDR3 reads CAWSIGPGSTETQYF. In nucleotides, the CDR3 is TGTGCCTGGAGTATCGGTCCAGGGTCTACGGAGACCCAGTACTTC.

In this sample, this clone turned up a few times. The V and J genes are TRBV6-5 and TRBJ1-4, with D maybe TRBD1 (6 bases). Trimming pared 2 bases from V and 5 bases from J, leaving 9 bases between. The CDR3 has 14 amino acids. CDR1 is MNHEY and CDR2 is SVGAGI in the germline V gene. The CDR3: CASSYGQQNEKLFF. In nucleotides, the CDR3 is TGTGCCAGCAGTTACGGACAGCAAAATGAAAAACTGTTTTTT.

This clone occurred a few times. V gene TRBV13 combines with J gene TRBJ2-6, with D possibly matching TRBD1 (6 bases). This CDR3 contains 15 residues. The V and J ends lost 4 bases and 4 bases respectively, with 11 bases between them. Germline V gene data show CDR1 as PRHDT and CDR2 as FYEKMQ (reference sequence). The CDR3 bases are TGTGCCAGCAGCTCACAGGGTAGCGGGGCCAACGTCCTGACTTTC. It translates to CASSSQGSGANVLTF.